The 24 T cell receptor beta chains listed next were all sequenced from one sample in a study of shared clonotypes between healthy human individuals. Libraries were prepared by immunoSEQ multiplex PCR; TCRdb keeps only in-frame clonotypes and omits some of them. Of approximately 1,000,000 clones in the sample, 70% to 80% were seen once. Sequenced material: memory CD4+ T cells from PBMCs. Described subset: CD45RA-negative fraction. The receptors were sampled from a man aged 18 to 30 in good health. Some clones in this sample may be carry-over from other donors' samples.

This clone has a single count. The chain recombines TRBV2 with TRBJ2-1; 8 nucleotides agree with TRBD1. Germline V gene sequence: CDR1 SNHLY, CDR2 FYNNEI. The CDR3 has 14 residues. V lost 8 bases to trimming and J lost 5 bases; unmatched junction nucleotides: 8. For the CDR3, the DNA is TGTGCCAGCTCCCTCGACAGGGGCAACAATGAGCAGTTCTTC. As protein: CASSLDRGNNEQFF.

This chain links TRBV5-1 with TRBJ2-7, with 9 bases lining up with TRBD2. V trimming: 0 bases; J trimming: 4 bases; junction bases outside the gene matches: 8. This CDR3 comprises 16 residues. From germline, CDR1 is SGHRS and CDR2 YFSETQ. The CDR3 bases are TGCGCCAGCAGCTTGGCCAGGTCTAGCGGGACGTACGAGCAGTACTTC. This gives the protein CASSLARSSGTYEQYF.

V gene TRBV28 combines with J gene TRBJ2-1; unclear D gene. The ends were cut back, 3 bases at V and 8 bases at J, with 17 bases in the middle. Germline CDR1 is MDHEN and CDR2 is SYDVKM. The CDR3 sequence is 15 residues long. The CDR3 DNA follows: TGTGCCAGCAGTTTTCCCGCGGAGACCCGGTATGAGCAGTTCTTC. This sequence encodes CASSFPAETRYEQFF.

V usage is TRBV5-6 and J usage is TRBJ1-5; maybe TRBD1 (6 bases). CDR1 is SGHDT and CDR2 is YYEEEE in the germline V gene. CDR3 length equals 13 residues. Deletions cut 2 bases from V and 7 bases from J, with 10 bases between. This CDR3 is CASSFSGDQPQHF. The CDR3 DNA reads as TGTGCCAGCAGCTTCTCAGGGGACCAGCCCCAGCATTTT. The variable domain in full, completed from reference TRBV5-6 and TRBJ1-5, reads DAGVTQSPTHLIKTRGQQVTLRCSPKSGHDTVSWYQQALGQGPQFIFQYYEEEERQRGNFPDRFSGHQFPNYSSELNVNALLLGDSALYLCASSFSGDQPQHFGDGTRLSIL.

V is TRBV28 and J is TRBJ1-2; a weak D match, TRBD1 (6 bases). The CDR3 is 14 amino acids. Germline lookup yields CDR1 MDHEN and CDR2 SYDVKM. Trimming shortened V by 3 bases and J by 7 bases, and 15 bases separated the two germline ends. The CDR3 loop reads CASSLGALPVGYTF. The CDR3 DNA reads TGTGCCAGCAGTTTGGGGGCACTTCCCGTTGGCTACACCTTC.

The chain joins TRBV13 to TRBJ2-1, with D perhaps matching TRBD2 (5 bases). Looked up from germline, CDR1 is PRHDT and CDR2 is FYEKMQ (reference sequence). This CDR3 comprises 16 residues. V was clipped by 5 bases and J by 5 bases, with 19 bases between them. The CDR3, as DNA: TGTGCCAGCAGCCCCACCGGGGAGCGGCCTAACAATGAGCAGTTCTTC. The encoded protein is CASSPTGERPNNEQFF.

The chain recombines TRBV30 with TRBJ2-1, with 8 bases lining up with TRBD2. In germline, CDR1 is GTSNPN, CDR2 SVGIG (reference sequence). The CDR3 length is 15 residues. The V segment lost 2 bases and the J segment 0 bases; nucleotides outside the gene matches: 3. CDR3 coding DNA: TGTGCCTGGAGTCGCGGGGGGAGCTCCTACAATGAGCAGTTCTTC. Its protein is CAWSRGGSSYNEQFF.

The V and J genes are TRBV7-9 and TRBJ2-7, with a possible D match to TRBD2 (6 bases). The CDR3 has 12 amino acids. The V and J ends lost 4 bases and 10 bases respectively, with 14 bases between them. Germline loops: CDR1 SEHNR, CDR2 FQNEAQ (reference sequence). The CDR3 region has the DNA TGTGCCAGCAGCTCGACTAGTTTGCCCCAGTACTTC. Residues: CASSSTSLPQYF.

To note about this clone: Distinct nucleotide sequences in the sample also encode this CDR3. The rearrangement links TRBV5-1 to TRBJ2-3, with D uncertain. The germline V and J ends were trimmed by 1 base and 5 bases, with 2 bases remaining between them. CDR1 is SGHRS, CDR2 YFSETQ, per germline. The CDR3 has 11 amino acids. The CDR3 DNA follows: TGCGCCAGCAGCTTGAGAGATACGCAGTATTTT. Residues: CASSLRDTQYF.

The chain carries TRBV6-1 and TRBJ1-1; D gene unclear. V was cut by 7 bases and J by 1 base, with 10 bases left in between. The CDR3 extends over 13 amino acids. CDR1 and CDR2 (germline): MNHNS, SASEGT. The CDR3 nucleotides are TGTGCCAGCACTGAGTCAGCGAACACTGAAGCTTTCTTT. Translated: CASTESANTEAFF.

This rearrangement joins TRBV9 to TRBJ1-2; 11 bases are shared with TRBD1. CDR1 and CDR2 (germline): SGDLS, YYNGEE. Trimming cost V 5 bases and J 4 bases; bases outside gene matches: 7. The CDR3 totals 15 residues. DNA for the CDR3: TGTGCCAGCAGTGATAGGACAGGGGGCAGCTATGGCTACACCTTC. Translated, it gives CASSDRTGGSYGYTF.

This clone was counted a few times. The gene calls are TRBV5-1 and TRBJ2-1; D ambiguous. The CDR3 sequence is 15 residues long. CDR1 is SGHRS, CDR2 YFSETQ, per germline. Between the trimmed V and J ends, which lost 0 bases and 0 bases, there was a span of 7 bases. CDR3 residues: CASSLGESSYNEQFF. CDR3 nucleotide sequence: TGCGCCAGCAGCTTGGGAGAGAGCTCCTACAATGAGCAGTTCTTC.

This clone was seen more than once but under ten times. This chain connects TRBV25-1 to TRBJ1-2, with D hard to call. The length of the CDR3 is 13 residues. CDR1 and CDR2 (germline): MGHDK, SYGVNS. V gave up 5 bases and J gave up 2 bases, with 9 bases separating them. The CDR3 sequence is CASSLPGNYGYTF. The CDR3 nucleotides read TGTGCCAGCAGTCTACCCGGGAACTATGGCTACACCTTC.

This chain connects TRBV29-1 to TRBJ1-2; D ambiguous. This CDR3 comprises 14 residues. CDR1 and CDR2 (germline): SQVTM, ANQGSEA. V was shortened by 5 bases and J by 8 bases, with 21 bases between the two germline ends. CDR3 in amino acids: CSVTHILTMGGYTF. The CDR3 region has the DNA TGCAGCGTTACACACATACTAACTATGGGCGGCTACACCTTC.

The rearrangement uses TRBV19 and TRBJ2-7; 11 nucleotides align to TRBD1. The trim removed 0 bases at V and 3 bases at J, leaving 10 bases unmatched. The CDR3 length is 18 residues. Germline V gene lookup returns CDR1 LNHDA and CDR2 SQIVND (reference sequence). CDR3 sequence reads: CASSIDRIGGQGDYEQYF. CDR3 sequence (DNA): TGTGCCAGTAGTATAGATCGAATAGGGGGACAGGGGGACTACGAGCAGTACTTC. Filled out from reference TRBV19 and TRBJ2-7, the complete variable domain reads DGGITQSPKYLFRKEGQNVTLSCEQNLNHDAMYWYRQDPGQGLRLIYYSQIVNDFQKGDIAEGYSVSREKKESFPLTVTSAQKNPTAFYLCASSIDRIGGQGDYEQYFGPGTRLTVT.

This clone was counted a few times. CDR3 sequence (DNA): TGCAGCGTCTACCAGGGGTCTGGGGCCAACGTCCTGACTTTC. Its protein product is CSVYQGSGANVLTF. This chain uses TRBV29-1 with TRBJ2-6; D possibly corresponds to TRBD1 (6 bases). Trimming stripped 6 bases from V and 1 base from J, with 10 bases between. Per the germline V gene, CDR1 is SQVTM and CDR2 is ANQGSEA. The CDR3 has 14 amino acids. The variable domain in full, completed from reference TRBV29-1 and TRBJ2-6, reads SAVISQKPSRDICQRGTSLTIQCQVDSQVTMMFWYRQQPGQSLTLIATANQGSEATYESGFVIDKFPISRPNLTFSTLTVSNMSPEDSSIYLCSVYQGSGANVLTFGAGSRLTVL.

This chain joins TRBV30 and TRBJ1-5; D call uncertain. The ends were cut back, 2 bases at V and 0 bases at J, with 5 bases in the middle. Per germline, CDR1 GTSNPN and CDR2 SVGIG (reference sequence). CDR3 length: 13 amino acids. The CDR3 region has the DNA TGTGCCTGGAGTCGGCCTAGCAATCAGCCCCAGCATTTT. This encodes CAWSRPSNQPQHF.

The sample holds a few counts of this clone. The CDR3 bases are TGCGCCAGCAGCTTGGAGGGCCCAGACTCACAACAGTACTTC. Translated: CASSLEGPDSQQYF. The chain recombines TRBV5-1 with TRBJ2-7, with D hard to call. The CDR3 covers 14 residues. CDR1 and CDR2 (germline): SGHRS, YFSETQ. The V end was cut by 0 bases, the J end by 10 bases, with 17 bases between.

Only one count was recorded for this clone. This chain links TRBV5-1 with TRBJ2-5, with D hard to call. V was pared by 7 bases and J by 5 bases, with 6 bases between. CDR1 SGHRS and CDR2 YFSETQ come from the germline V gene. This CDR3 spans 10 amino acids. CDR3 DNA: TGCGCCAGCGTCGGGGAGACCCAGTACTTC. This encodes CASVGETQYF.

The gene calls are TRBV7-8 and TRBJ2-1; D uncertain. The germline V gene encodes CDR1 SGHVS and CDR2 FQNEAQ. The CDR3 length is 13 residues. Trimming removed 5 bases from V and 6 bases from J, with 11 bases in between. The CDR3 is CASSPSRGNEQFF. CDR3 coding DNA: TGTGCCAGCAGCCCCAGCCGAGGCAATGAGCAGTTCTTC.

The rearrangement uses TRBV27 and TRBJ2-3, with D tentatively TRBD1 or TRBD2 (5 bases each). Germline V gene sequence: CDR1 MNHEY, CDR2 SMNVEV (reference sequence). This CDR3 spans 14 amino acids. V lost 6 bases to trimming and J lost 1 base, with 11 bases between them. CDR3 coding DNA: TGTGCCAGCAGGTCGTTGGGGGGCACAGATACGCAGTATTTT. Translating gives CASRSLGGTDTQYF.

The rearrangement links TRBV18 to TRBJ2-7; 7 nucleotides line up with TRBD2. This CDR3 has 15 amino acids. Germline V gene lookup returns CDR1 KGHSH and CDR2 LQKENI. V lost 5 bases to trimming and J lost 1 base; unmatched junction nucleotides: 8. The CDR3 sequence is CASSSTTGGSYEQYF. CDR3 in DNA: TGTGCCAGCTCATCCACGACGGGAGGATCCTACGAGCAGTACTTC.

The V and J genes are TRBV28 and TRBJ2-7; no clear D gene. Trimming left V 6 bases short and J 2 bases short, with 8 bases between. The CDR3 is 12 amino acids. The germline gives CDR1 MDHEN, CDR2 SYDVKM. The CDR3: CASSPQTYEQYF. The CDR3 nucleotides are TGTGCCAGCAGCCCACAAACCTACGAGCAGTACTTC.

This clone was counted at least ten times. This sample includes further DNA sequences coding for the same CDR3. The chain carries TRBV20-1 and TRBJ2-2; D uncertain. CDR1 DFQATT and CDR2 SNEGSKA come from the germline V gene (reference sequence). The CDR3 extends over 11 amino acids. Deletions cut 6 bases from V and 4 bases from J, with 6 bases between. DNA for the CDR3: TGCAGTGCCCCCAGCACCGGGGAGCTGTTTTTT. It translates to CSAPSTGELFF.